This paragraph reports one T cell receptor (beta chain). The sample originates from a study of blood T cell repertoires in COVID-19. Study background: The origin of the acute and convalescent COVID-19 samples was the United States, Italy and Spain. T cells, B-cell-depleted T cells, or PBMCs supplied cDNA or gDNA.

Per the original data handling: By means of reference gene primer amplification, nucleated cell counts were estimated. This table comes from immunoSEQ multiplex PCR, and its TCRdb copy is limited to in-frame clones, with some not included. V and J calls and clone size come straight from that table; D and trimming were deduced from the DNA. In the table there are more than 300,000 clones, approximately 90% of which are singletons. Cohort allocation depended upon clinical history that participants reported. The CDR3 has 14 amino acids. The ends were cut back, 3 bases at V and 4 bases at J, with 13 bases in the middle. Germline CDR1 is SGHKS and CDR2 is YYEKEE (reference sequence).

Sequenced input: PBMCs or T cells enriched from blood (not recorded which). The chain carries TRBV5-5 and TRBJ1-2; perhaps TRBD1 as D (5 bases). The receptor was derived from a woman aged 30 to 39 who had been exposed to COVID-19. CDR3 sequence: CASSSVGGAYGYTF. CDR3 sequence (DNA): TGTGCCAGCAGCTCGGTCGGGGGAGCCTATGGCTACACCTTC.